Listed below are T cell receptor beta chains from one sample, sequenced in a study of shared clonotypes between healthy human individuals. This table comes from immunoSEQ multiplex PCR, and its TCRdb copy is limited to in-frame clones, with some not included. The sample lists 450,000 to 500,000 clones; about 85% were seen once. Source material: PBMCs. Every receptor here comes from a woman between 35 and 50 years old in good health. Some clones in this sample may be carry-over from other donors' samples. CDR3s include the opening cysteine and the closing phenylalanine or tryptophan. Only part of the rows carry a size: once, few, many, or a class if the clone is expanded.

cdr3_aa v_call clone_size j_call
CATSRDKGATNEKLFF TRBV15 once TRBJ1-4
CASSSSAGGTDTQYF TRBV19 NA TRBJ2-3
CASSPLAGEAGELFF TRBV5-1 NA TRBJ2-2
CASSLFRGAGYTF TRBV28 NA TRBJ1-2
CASSSNAGTGAEAFF TRBV5-1 NA TRBJ1-1
CASSSSPGEGGHEQYF TRBV6-5 few TRBJ2-7
CASSPGTVGEQYF TRBV7-3 once TRBJ2-7
CASRRATGELFF TRBV25-1 NA TRBJ2-2
CASSTPTVTVTEAFF TRBV5-6 NA TRBJ1-1
CASSLDRLIGELFF TRBV5-1 NA TRBJ2-2
CATTTGLNTGELFF TRBV28 NA TRBJ2-2
CASSLRMRELHTGELFF TRBV7-2 NA TRBJ2-2
CASSFGTAYGYTF TRBV28 NA TRBJ1-2
CASTGGIIYGYTF TRBV28 NA TRBJ1-2
CASSPISGTNTGELFF TRBV18 NA TRBJ2-2
CASGRASDTQYF TRBV19 NA TRBJ2-3
CASRLGQLYNEQFF TRBV6-5 many TRBJ2-1
CASSSNSPLHF TRBV28 many TRBJ1-6
CASSFSGGNYNEQFF TRBV28 NA TRBJ2-1
CASSSQFYGYTF TRBV6-5 many TRBJ1-2
CASTSRISVQLNTEAFF TRBV19 NA TRBJ1-1
CASSAGSGSYEQYF TRBV2 NA TRBJ2-7
CASSLGLGGIYEQYF TRBV27 NA TRBJ2-7
CASSEGRGTDTQYF TRBV6-1 NA TRBJ2-3
CATSRGYAGAETQYF TRBV15 once TRBJ2-5
CASRGRILEKLFF TRBV28 NA TRBJ1-4
CAWSGGSYNEKLFF TRBV30 NA TRBJ1-4
CASRSGQANTEAFF TRBV6-1 few TRBJ1-1
CASSSVGSYEQYF TRBV11-2 NA TRBJ2-7
CASSTGLAETDTQYF TRBV5-1 NA TRBJ2-3
CASSRPSTTNTEAFF TRBV7-9 NA TRBJ1-1
CASSTGLAGAKQYF TRBV5-4 NA TRBJ2-7
CASSFVGASGRSGTGELFF TRBV27 NA TRBJ2-2